This is a list of T cell receptor beta chains from one sample in a study of blood T cell repertoires in COVID-19. Profiled with immunoSEQ multiplex PCR; TCRdb holds only in-frame clones, not every one. This repertoire shows 150,000 to 200,000 clones, around 73% found once; its top ten account for around a sixth. The sequenced sample was PBMCs or T cells enriched from blood (not recorded which). These receptors originate from a woman in her 50s who had recovered from COVID-19. Both conserved end residues are part of each CDR3. The D gene is left open where the match is weak. Clone size, where shown, is once, few, many, or a class for clones that have expanded.

J gene | V gene | clone size | D gene | CDR3 DNA | CDR3 protein
TRBJ1-1 | TRBV30 | - | TRBD1 | TGTGCCTGGAGTCCCCAGGGGGGCGGGTACACTGAAGCTTTCTTT | CAWSPQGGGYTEAFF
TRBJ1-2 | TRBV30 | - | - | TGTGCCTGGAGTGTACGAGGGGAGGTGTGGGGCTACACCTTC | CAWSVRGEVWGYTF
TRBJ2-2 | TRBV10-2 | - | TRBD2 | TGCGCCAGCAGATCGCTAGCGGGAGCTTCCGCCGGGGAGCTGTTTTTT | CASRSLAGASAGELFF
TRBJ2-5 | TRBV4-3 | - | TRBD2 | TGCGCCAGCAGCCAAGAAGTAGCGGGAGTATCAGAGACCCAGTACTTC | CASSQEVAGVSETQYF
TRBJ1-1 | TRBV25-1 | - | - | TGTGCCAGCAGAAATACGGGACAAACGAACACTGAAGCTTTCTTT | CASRNTGQTNTEAFF
TRBJ1-2 | TRBV19 | - | - | TGTGCCAGTAGTATCGACGGATTGCGCGGCTATGGCTACACCTTC | CASSIDGLRGYGYTF
TRBJ2-1 | TRBV28 | - | - | TGTGCCAGCGGGAAGGGGAGGGGGTACAATGAGCAGTTCTTC | CASGKGRGYNEQFF
TRBJ2-7 | TRBV5-1 | - | - | TGCGCCAGCAGCTTGTTACCTGTGGAGGGCCCATCCGAGCAGTACTTC | CASSLLPVEGPSEQYF
TRBJ1-4 | TRBV5-6 | - | TRBD1 | TGTGCCAGCAGGTGGACAGGGGGGAATGAAAAACTGTTTTTT | CASRWTGGNEKLFF
TRBJ1-5 | TRBV27 | many | - | TGTGCCAGCAGTTCCAGGGCCCCGTTGACCCAGGGCGGCAATCAGCCCCAGCATTTT | CASSSRAPLTQGGNQPQHF
TRBJ1-3 | TRBV6-5 | - | - | TGTGCCAGCAGTTACTCGGGAGGGGGCTCTGGAAACACCATATATTTT | CASSYSGGGSGNTIYF
TRBJ1-1 | TRBV18 | - | - | TGTGCCAGCTCACCTGCGGACAGCGCCTATGAAGCTTTCTTT | CASSPADSAYEAFF
TRBJ1-1 | TRBV2 | - | - | TGTGCCAGCAGTTGGTCCGACGGGGTGACTGAAGCTTTCTTT | CASSWSDGVTEAFF
TRBJ2-3 | TRBV27 | - | TRBD2 | TGTGCCAGCAGTTTGGCCAGCGGGGCGTTCACAGATACGCAGTATTTT | CASSLASGAFTDTQYF
TRBJ2-7 | TRBV12-3/TRBV12-4 | many | TRBD2 | TGTGCCAGCAGCCCCGGGACTATTTACGAGCAGTACTTC | CASSPGTIYEQYF
TRBJ1-2 | TRBV30 | - | TRBD1 | TGTGCCTGGAGTGTATTTTCAGGGGGTGGCTACACCTTC | CAWSVFSGGGYTF
TRBJ2-7 | TRBV9 | - | TRBD1 | TGTGCCAGCAGCGTTACCGCGGGACAGGGCTACGAGCAGTACTTC | CASSVTAGQGYEQYF
TRBJ1-5 | TRBV28 | - | - | TGTGCCAGCAGTCCGGACAGCCGAGATCAGCCCCAGCATTTT | CASSPDSRDQPQHF
TRBJ2-7 | TRBV28 | - | - | TGTGCCAGCAGACTAAGCCGGAATGAGAGATACGAGCAGTACTTC | CASRLSRNERYEQYF
TRBJ2-3 | TRBV28 | few | TRBD1 | TGTGCCAGCACCGGACAGGGAAGGGTCACAGATACGCAGTATTTT | CASTGQGRVTDTQYF
TRBJ1-2 | TRBV28 | - | TRBD1 | TGTGCCACATGGACAGGGATCTATGGCTACACCTTC | CATWTGIYGYTF
TRBJ2-2 | TRBV19 | - | TRBD2 | TGTGCCAGTAGTAGCGGGGGGAACACCGGGGAGCTGTTTTTT | CASSSGGNTGELFF
TRBJ2-3 | TRBV28 | once | TRBD2 | TGTGCCAGCAGTTTATATGCTAGCGGGATAAGGAAGGCAGATACGCAGTATTTT | CASSLYASGIRKADTQYF
TRBJ2-7 | TRBV3-1/TRBV3-2 | - | - | TGTGCCAGCAGCCAAGGAGCGGAGAGGCGCCCCTACGAGCAGTACTTC | CASSQGAERRPYEQYF
TRBJ2-1 | TRBV24-1 | - | - | TGTGCCACAGGCGGAGCTAACAATGAGCAGTTCTTC | CATGGANNEQFF
TRBJ1-4 | TRBV19 | - | TRBD1 | TGTGCCAGTAGGAAAACTACCGGGACAGGGGCAACTAATGAAAAACTGTTTTTT | CASRKTTGTGATNEKLFF
TRBJ2-3 | TRBV7-2 | few | TRBD2 | TGTGCCAGCAGCTTAGCCCCAGGGACTAGAGCGGATACGCAGTATTTT | CASSLAPGTRADTQYF
TRBJ1-2 | TRBV2 | - | TRBD1 | TGTGCCAGCAGCGTGAGGACAGGGGACGGCTACACCTTC | CASSVRTGDGYTF
TRBJ2-1 | TRBV30 | - | - | TGTGCCTGGGGACTATCTTACAATGAGCAGTTCTTC | CAWGLSYNEQFF